This paragraph covers one T cell receptor beta chain sequence. Its antigen is currently not known. No base quality values were provided; no much bigger clone lies one nucleotide off. This specimen belongs to a study of control samples from healthy donors and cancer patients (dated by TCRdb to 2020 to 2021). Receptor amplification or capture employed the immunoSEQ multiplex PCR assay. Here the immuneACCESS table is served through TCRdb, limited to in-frame sequences with V and J called. Missing clones are a known gap in these copies; in checked studies unresolved V genes cover under half, and the rest lacks a known reason. The sample includes 150,000 to 200,000 clones, with more than 80% observed a single time. The ten largest clonotypes hold roughly 1.5% of the sample. Via the germline V gene (reference sequence), CDR1 is MNHEY and CDR2 SMNVEV. The CDR3 contains 18 residues, cysteine and phenylalanine counted. Just CDR3 DNA is preserved here, 54 bases in frame from base 1. The germline V end is reduced by 4 bases and the J end by 0 bases; junction bases left unmatched: 10.

The chain employs TRBV27 and TRBJ2-1, and 9 bases in between align with TRBD2. The specimen sequenced was blood. The receptor was isolated from a young man in good health. The DNA reads as follows: TGTGCCAGCAGTTCTATTAGTTGGACTAGCGACTCCTACAATGAGCAGTTCTTC. This sequence encodes CASSSISWTSDSYNEQFF.